This T cell receptor beta chain is drawn from a study of blood T cell repertoires in COVID-19 (TCRdb year 2020). About the investigation overall: Collaborator samples came from the United States, Italy and Spain and covered acute and convalescent phases of COVID-19. The material from the prospective study consisted of cDNA or gDNA derived from T cells, B-cell-depleted T cells, or PBMCs. Subjects who had been exposed to COVID-19, were actively infected with it, or had recovered from it provided the deeply sampled blood TCRbeta repertoires that made up the dataset. The repertoires were released in a freely available public database intended as a resource for research on the immune response to SARS-CoV-2. Samples came from the ongoing ImmuneRACE study (first 160 participants) plus 1,254 subjects from 6 global collaborators. A de-identified subject ID, COVID-19 status, age in years and sex were almost always included in the sample metadata. Where available, HLA class I and class II types were obtained from metadata supplied by the sample provider rather than from assay-based typing.

Enrolling through a virtual design, the prospective study's participants ranged in age from roughly 18 to 89 years and lived across about two dozen United States geographic areas. In the prospective study, cohorts were assigned on the basis of participant-reported clinical history obtained from a screening survey and a study questionnaire. In the prospective study, mobile phlebotomists collected whole blood, serum and a nasopharyngeal or oropharyngeal swab from each participant. Additional blood draws and questionnaires over an approximately 2-month period could optionally be provided by prospective study participants. Before DNA extraction, blood samples from the prospective study were shipped at room temperature or frozen. The immunoSEQ Assay, a bias-controlled multiplex PCR, was used to amplify TCRbeta CDR3 regions from genomic DNA. The authors processed their data as follows. The number of nucleated cells in each sample was estimated from the amplification of reference gene primers within the assay. To quantify the absolute abundance of each unique TCRbeta CDR3 rearrangement, sequence reads were collapsed and filtered. For each sample, productive Simpson clonality was calculated as the square root of Simpson's diversity index across productive rearrangements. TCRdb obtained this table from immuneACCESS and retained in-frame rearrangements with V and J assigned. These tables miss some clones; where compared with another copy, unresolved V genes account for less than half of the shortfall, and the remainder is unexplained. That table supplies the V and J calls and clone size; D and trimming were determined from the DNA. The sample table contains under 200,000 clones; only one count was recorded for approximately 86% of them. Together, the top ten hold about 5% of the sample.

Concerning this clone: There is no known antigen for this receptor. The sample holds no much larger clone one base away, and base qualities are not on file.

V and J are trimmed by 1 base and 2 bases, and the gene matches miss 3 bases of the junction. The germline V gene supplies CDR1 MGHRA and CDR2 YSYEKL. Including cysteine and phenylalanine, the CDR3 has 15 amino acids. Left in the record is the CDR3 DNA by itself, 45 bases read in frame from the first base. Results and caveats for the whole study, not just this receptor: The quantity of clinical and demographic metadata differed by source and by participant and was supplied without curation.

This sequence was found in a woman between 55 and 75 years old with acute COVID-19. Sequencing was performed on PBMCs or T cells enriched from blood (not recorded which). The chain links TRBV4-1 with TRBJ2-5; TRBD2 lines up with 8 middle nucleotides. CDR3 region: CASSQGSSGQETQYF. At the DNA level, the sequence is TGCGCCAGCAGCCAAGGGTCTAGCGGGCAAGAGACCCAGTACTTC.